This passage covers 29 T cell receptor beta chains from one sample sequenced in a study of beta chain features in type 1 diabetes. All of the isolated RNA was reverse transcribed, so expressed TCRB transcripts were sequenced. Assay used: immunoSEQ multiplex PCR; TCRdb lists only in-frame clones, some missing. The sample lists 300,000 to 350,000 clones; 20% were seen once. The sample consisted of naive CD4+ T cells from blood. All receptors come from a young woman in good health.

The chain uses TRBV11-2 and TRBJ1-1, with 7 bases aligning to TRBD1. J lost 4 bases, V lost 4 bases, and 9 bases had no gene match. CDR3 length: 15 residues. From germline, CDR1 is SGHAT and CDR2 FQNNGV. As DNA, the CDR3 is TGTGCCAGCAGCTCGGCGACAGGGTCAGGCACTGAAGCTTTCTTT. Translation: CASSSATGSGTEAFF.

The rearrangement joins TRBV4-2 to TRBJ2-5; maybe TRBD2 (5 bases). V was clipped by 0 bases and J by 4 bases, with 12 bases between them. This CDR3 has 15 residues. Germline lookup yields CDR1 LGHNA and CDR2 YNFKEQ. In DNA, the CDR3 is TGTGCCAGCAGCCAAGAGATCGGTAGCGTAGAGACCCAGTACTTC. Amino acid sequence: CASSQEIGSVETQYF.

The chain is built from TRBV7-2 and TRBJ1-1, with TRBD1 matching over 8 bases. This CDR3 is 14 amino acids long. Germline V gene lookup returns CDR1 SGHTA and CDR2 FQGNSA. V dropped 5 bases and J dropped 10; count of bases not matched to a gene: 12. The CDR3 DNA follows: TGTGCCAGCAGCCGACAGGGGACAGCGGCCGTAGCTTTCTTT. Translating it yields CASSRQGTAAVAFF.

This sequence joins TRBV4-3 and TRBJ2-1; no clear D. Looked up from germline, CDR1 is LGHNA and CDR2 is YSLEER. Between the trimmed V and J ends, which lost 1 base and 3 bases, there was a span of 4 bases. This CDR3 has 13 amino acids. The DNA of the CDR3 is TGCGCCAGCAGCCAAGCCGGCTACAATGAGCAGTTCTTC. Encoded protein: CASSQAGYNEQFF.

This clone was seen a handful of times. The chain joins TRBV30 to TRBJ1-4; TRBD1 matches 9 bases. Germline-derived CDR1 and CDR2 are GTSNPN and SVGIG (reference sequence). With 5 bases clipped from V and 8 bases from J, the junction kept 9 bases outside the gene matches. This CDR3 has 14 amino acids. The CDR3 DNA reads as TGTGCCTGGTGTTCGGGACAGGGAGGGGAAAAACTGTTTTTT. Amino acids: CAWCSGQGGEKLFF.

This clone was seen more than once but under ten times. The CDR3 loop reads CASSPRTGGTEAFF. The CDR3 nucleotides read TGTGCCAGCAGCCCCCGGACAGGCGGAACTGAAGCTTTCTTT. This chain uses TRBV5-6 with TRBJ1-1; 7 bases are shared with TRBD1. V was clipped by 4 bases and J by 5 bases; unmatched bases: 8. The CDR3 contains 14 residues. Germline assignment: CDR1 SGHDT and CDR2 YYEEEE. Filled out from reference TRBV5-6 and TRBJ1-1, the complete variable domain reads DAGVTQSPTHLIKTRGQQVTLRCSPKSGHDTVSWYQQALGQGPQFIFQYYEEEERQRGNFPDRFSGHQFPNYSSELNVNALLLGDSALYLCASSPRTGGTEAFFGQGTRLTVV.

Only a few counts were recorded for this clone. This chain connects TRBV7-2 to TRBJ2-1; 7 bases agree with TRBD2. CDR1 is SGHTA, CDR2 FQGNSA, per germline. V was pared by 5 bases and J by 4 bases, with 8 bases of the junction left unmatched. The CDR3 length is 15 residues. The CDR3 reads CASSPPSGWYNEQFF. The CDR3 DNA follows: TGTGCCAGCAGCCCACCTAGCGGCTGGTACAATGAGCAGTTCTTC.

The chain couples TRBV15 to TRBJ1-2; 7 nucleotides agree with TRBD1. The length of the CDR3 is 14 residues. Germline V CDR1 and CDR2: LNHNV, YYDKDF (reference sequence). Unmatched junction bases numbered 8, after V lost 3 bases and J lost 7 bases. The CDR3 bases are TGTGCCACCAGCAGCCTTTTGAGGGGGCCTGGCTACACCTTC. This codes for CATSSLLRGPGYTF.

V is TRBV29-1 and J is TRBJ2-3; D remains unclear. The germline CDR1 and CDR2 sequences are SQVTM and ANQGSEA. V gave up 7 bases and J gave up 2 bases, with 16 bases separating them. The length of the CDR3 is 14 residues. The chain's CDR3 is CSADGRLATDTQYF. As DNA, the CDR3 is TGCAGCGCCGACGGCCGGTTAGCCACAGATACGCAGTATTTT.

This sequence joins TRBV5-1 and TRBJ2-3; TRBD2 matches 14 bases. From germline, CDR1 is SGHRS and CDR2 YFSETQ. V was clipped by 4 bases and J by 2 bases; unmatched bases: 6. The CDR3 loop spans 17 amino acids. In nucleotides, the CDR3 is TGCGCCAGCAGCCCGGGGACTAGCGGGGGATACACAGATACGCAGTATTTT. It specifies CASSPGTSGGYTDTQYF.

V is TRBV4-2 and J is TRBJ2-1; 10 bases align to TRBD2. V shed 2 bases, J shed 4 bases, and the junction held 2 bases outside the gene matches. Germline V gene sequence: CDR1 LGHNA, CDR2 YNFKEQ. This CDR3 has 15 amino acids. For the CDR3, the DNA is TGTGCCAGCAGCCAACTAGCGGGGGATTACAATGAGCAGTTCTTC. Protein sequence: CASSQLAGDYNEQFF.

This clone was counted a few times. V usage is TRBV4-2 and J usage is TRBJ2-7, with 14 bases fitting TRBD2. The CDR3 extends over 15 amino acids. The J segment lost 3 bases and the V segment lost 4 bases, leaving 2 bases of the junction unmatched. The germline CDR1 and CDR2 sequences are LGHNA and YNFKEQ. The CDR3 loop is CASSLGTSGSYEQYF. CDR3 sequence (DNA): TGTGCCAGCAGCCTCGGGACTAGCGGGAGCTACGAGCAGTACTTC.

The sample holds a few counts of this clone. The chain joins TRBV5-4 to TRBJ2-2, with D perhaps TRBD2 (5 bases). The V gene lost 4 bases and the J gene lost 9 bases, with 16 bases spanning the gap. Germline assignment: CDR1 SGHNT and CDR2 YYREEE (reference sequence). The CDR3 runs to 14 residues. The CDR3 region is CASSPVERERELFF. The CDR3 bases are TGTGCCAGCAGCCCGGTCGAAAGGGAGCGGGAGCTGTTTTTT.

V is TRBV9 and J is TRBJ1-5, with 8 bases that match TRBD1. This CDR3 spans 13 amino acids. Germline CDR1 and CDR2: SGDLS and YYNGEE. With 4 bases clipped from V and 4 bases from J, the junction kept 1 base outside the gene matches. CDR3 region: CASSRTGNQPQHF. The CDR3 nucleotides are TGTGCCAGCAGCCGGACAGGGAATCAGCCCCAGCATTTT.

This clone was seen a few times. CDR3: CSVEAGGDEQYF. DNA for the CDR3: TGCAGCGTTGAAGCGGGAGGGGACGAGCAGTACTTC. The V call is TRBV29-1, the J call TRBJ2-7, with 8 bases lining up with TRBD2. Germline CDR1 SQVTM, CDR2 ANQGSEA. This CDR3 has 12 residues. After removal of 1 base from V and 5 bases from J, the junction contained 1 base not matched to a gene.

This clone was counted only a few times. The CDR3 loop reads CASSQEWRHTDTQYF. The CDR3, as DNA: TGTGCCAGCAGCCAAGAGTGGCGGCACACAGATACGCAGTATTTT. The genes are TRBV4-2 and TRBJ2-3; D gene unclear. The germline V gene encodes CDR1 LGHNA and CDR2 YNFKEQ. CDR3 length: 15 residues. V was shortened by 0 bases and J by 2 bases, with 9 bases between the two germline ends.

This clone was seen more than once but under ten times. The chain uses TRBV7-2 and TRBJ1-5; no reliable D call. Between the trimmed V and J ends, which lost 5 bases and 1 base, there was a span of 9 bases. This CDR3 comprises 14 residues. Germline V lookup: CDR1 SGHTA, CDR2 FQGNSA. CDR3 DNA sequence: TGTGCCAGCAGCCCCCCGGGGAGCAATCAGCCCCAGCATTTT. Its protein product is CASSPPGSNQPQHF.

This clone was picked up a small number of times. The genes are TRBV6-5 and TRBJ2-1; a weak D match, TRBD1 (6 bases). In germline, CDR1 is MNHEY, CDR2 SVGAGI. V was trimmed by 4 bases and J by 5 bases, leaving 15 bases between them. This CDR3 comprises 15 residues. This CDR3 is CASSSTGIVHNEQFF. Here the CDR3 DNA reads TGTGCCAGCAGTTCCACAGGGATCGTCCACAATGAGCAGTTCTTC.

The chain joins TRBV7-2 to TRBJ2-5; D is uncertain. V was clipped by 1 base and J by 3 bases, with 9 bases between them. Germline CDR1 is SGHTA and CDR2 is FQGNSA. This CDR3 comprises 14 residues. CDR3 loop: CASSLGQAEETQYF. CDR3 sequence (DNA): TGTGCCAGCAGCTTAGGGCAGGCCGAAGAGACCCAGTACTTC.

The rearrangement uses TRBV5-4 and TRBJ1-1, with D unresolved. CDR3 length equals 14 residues. CDR1 and CDR2 (germline): SGHNT, YYREEE (reference sequence). Deletions cut 3 bases from V and 0 bases from J, with 9 bases between. For the CDR3, the DNA is TGTGCCAGCAGCTCAGACTTCATGAACACTGAAGCTTTCTTT. Translating gives CASSSDFMNTEAFF.

The chain recombines TRBV14 with TRBJ2-3; D perhaps matches TRBD2 (5 bases). Germline V lookup: CDR1 SGHDN, CDR2 FVKESK. CDR3 length: 13 residues. Trimming stripped 4 bases from V and 2 bases from J, with 7 bases between. The CDR3 is CASSREYTDTQYF. The CDR3 DNA sequence: TGTGCCAGCAGCCGGGAGTACACAGATACGCAGTATTTT.

The chain links TRBV5-1 to TRBJ2-5; TRBD1 matches 10 bases. CDR3 length: 15 residues. The J segment lost 5 bases and the V segment lost 0 bases, leaving 4 bases of the junction unmatched. Germline values: CDR1 SGHRS, CDR2 YFSETQ. The CDR3 reads CASSLGQGAPETQYF. In DNA, the CDR3 is TGCGCCAGCAGCTTGGGACAGGGGGCTCCGGAGACCCAGTACTTC.

Comment on this clone: At one end the junction does not follow the germline gene, possibly because of a read error. The gene calls are TRBV7-7 and TRBJ2-7, with unresolved D. The CDR3 extends over 17 amino acids. Germline assignment: CDR1 SSHAT and CDR2 FNYEAQ (reference sequence). The CDR3 loop is CASSLESEATEPYEQYF. CDR3 bases: TGTGCTAGCAGCTTAGAATCCGAAGCAACGGAGCCCTACGAGCAGTACTTC.

This clone was counted only a few times. The CDR3 loop is CASSSTYRSGANVLTF. For the CDR3, the DNA is TGTGCCAGCAGCTCGACATACAGGTCTGGGGCCAACGTCCTGACTTTC. The rearrangement links TRBV11-1 to TRBJ2-6; D may be TRBD1 (5 bases). Germline loops: CDR1 SGHAT, CDR2 FQDESV (reference sequence). Trimming cost V 4 bases and J 1 base, with 11 bases left between them. The CDR3 loop spans 16 amino acids.

This clone has just a few counts. The chain combines TRBV30 with TRBJ2-5, with D perhaps matching TRBD1 (5 bases). Trimming cost V 0 bases and J 8 bases, with 19 bases left between them. This CDR3 region has 15 residues. Germline CDR1 and CDR2: GTSNPN and SVGIG (reference sequence). This CDR3 reads CAWSVVRAPQGTQYF. In nucleotides, the CDR3 is TGTGCCTGGAGTGTGGTCAGGGCTCCTCAGGGCACCCAGTACTTC.

The chain employs TRBV30 and TRBJ1-2; tentative D call: TRBD1 (6 bases). V was clipped by 3 bases and J by 7 bases, with 15 bases between them. CDR3 length equals 13 residues. Germline-derived CDR1 and CDR2 are GTSNPN and SVGIG (reference sequence). The CDR3 region has the DNA TGTGCCTGGAGAGGAAGGGGGTTTAGTGGCTACACCTTC. It yields the protein CAWRGRGFSGYTF.

This clone was recorded a few times. V usage is TRBV9 and J usage is TRBJ2-7, with a weak D call TRBD2 (6 bases). In germline, CDR1 is SGDLS, CDR2 YYNGEE. V was trimmed by 0 bases and J by 3 bases, leaving 13 bases between them. CDR3 length equals 15 residues. Here the CDR3 reads CASSVGGTGLYEQYF. As DNA, the CDR3 is TGTGCCAGCAGCGTAGGAGGGACGGGACTCTACGAGCAGTACTTC. Variable domain in full (rest from reference TRBV9 and TRBJ2-7): DSGVTQTPKHLITATGQRVTLRCSPRSGDLSVYWYQQSLDQGLQFLIQYYNGEERAKGNILERFSAQQFPDLHSELNLSSLELGDSALYFCASSVGGTGLYEQYFGPGTRLTVT.

This clone showed up just a few times. V gene TRBV30 combines with J gene TRBJ2-2, with D perhaps matching TRBD1 (7 bases). Germline V gene data show CDR1 as GTSNPN and CDR2 as SVGIG (reference sequence). There are 14 residues in the CDR3. The ends were cut back, 6 bases at V and 1 base at J, with 12 bases in the middle. CDR3: CACPGGQNTGELFF. The CDR3 DNA follows: TGTGCCTGCCCAGGGGGGCAGAACACCGGGGAGCTGTTTTTT.

This chain links TRBV18 with TRBJ1-2; 11 bases line up with TRBD1. CDR3 size: 15 residues. The germline V gene encodes CDR1 KGHSH and CDR2 LQKENI. With V trimmed by 2 bases and J by 4 bases, 3 bases remained unmatched. The CDR3 sequence: CASSPGQGAPYGYTF. The DNA for the CDR3 is TGTGCCAGCTCACCAGGACAGGGGGCCCCCTATGGCTACACCTTC.